Listed here are 2 T cell receptor beta chains from one sample, sequenced in a study of blood T cells in healthy people across ages. The use of a sample-barcoded 5' primer and a J-beta primer mix characterized a second PCR of 7 to 11 cycles. TCRdb recomputed calls from the 5' RACE reads with MiXCR, one row per CDR3 protein. The table shows some 320,000 distinct CDR3 sequences, with roughly 26% occurring only once. Material: blood. These receptors all come from a woman aged 70-85 years in good health.

The chain has TRBV7-2 and TRBJ2-5, with 8 bases matching TRBD1. The CDR3 totals 14 residues. J lost 4 bases, V lost 4 bases, and 5 bases had no gene match. Germline-derived CDR1 and CDR2 are SGHTA and FQGNSA. CDR3 DNA: TGTGCCAGCAGCTACGGACAGGGTTCAGAGACCCAGTACTTC. Protein sequence: CASSYGQGSETQYF.

This clonotype has a count of ten or more. The V call is TRBV2, the J call TRBJ2-1; D unresolved. The CDR3 runs 15 residues. V was cut by 5 bases and J by 0 bases, with 11 bases left in between. CDR1 and CDR2 from the germline V gene are SNHLY and FYNNEI. The CDR3 protein is CASSLNQLSYNEQFF. The CDR3 DNA follows: TGTGCCAGCAGTCTAAACCAGCTCTCCTACAATGAGCAGTTCTTC.